Listed here are 15 T cell receptor beta chains from one sample, sequenced in a study of blood T cells in healthy people across ages (dated by TCRdb to the mid-2010s). The protocol used for the library was 5' RACE. For sequencing, an Illumina HiSeq 2500 was employed. A second PCR of about 7 to 12 cycles was run with a J-beta primer mix and a sample-barcoded 5' primer. Using fastp at Q25 and MiXCR, TCRdb reprocessed the public reads and kept productive beta chains. Every entry covers one CDR3 protein and lists the most common genes and DNA from its rows. Within this sample are 890,000 or so distinct CDR3 sequences, with around 62% of them counted one time only. The ten largest clones take up 25% to 30% of the sample. Sequencing input: blood. These receptors all come from a man aged 25 to 45 in good health.

This rearrangement joins TRBV28 to TRBJ2-7; 8 nucleotides agree with TRBD2. V was pared by 6 bases and J by 7 bases, with 8 bases of the junction left unmatched. The CDR3 runs 13 residues. Germline V gene sequence: CDR1 MDHEN, CDR2 SYDVKM. The CDR3 nucleotides read TGTGCCAGCAGCTTACCGGGAGGGTGGGAGCAGTACTTC. It codes for CASSLPGGWEQYF.

CDR3 amino acids: CASSRGADFSYEQYF. The DNA for the CDR3 is TGTGCCAGCAGCAGAGGAGCGGATTTTTCCTACGAGCAGTACTTC. The chain couples TRBV4-2 to TRBJ2-7, with D perhaps matching TRBD2 (5 bases). V was clipped by 5 bases and J by 1 base, with 15 bases between them. Germline V gene sequence: CDR1 LGHNA, CDR2 YNFKEQ. The CDR3 contains 15 residues.

The V call is TRBV20-1, the J call TRBJ2-2; 10 bases fit TRBD1. Germline CDR1 and CDR2: DFQATT and SNEGSKA (reference sequence). V gave up 7 bases and J gave up 6 bases; unmatched junction bases: 11. CDR3 size: 15 residues. CDR3 DNA sequence: TGCAGTGGCCTTGCCGGGACAGGGGTCCCCGGGGAGCTGTTTTTT. Protein sequence: CSGLAGTGVPGELFF.

The J gene is TRBJ2-1, the V gene TRBV2; D may correspond to TRBD1 or TRBD2 (6 bases each). V lost 4 bases, J lost 1 base, and 11 bases lay in between. Per the germline V gene, CDR1 is SNHLY and CDR2 is FYNNEI. The CDR3 covers 15 residues. This chain's CDR3 is CASSVTGRSYNEQFF. CDR3 in DNA: TGTGCCAGCAGTGTCACAGGGAGGTCCTACAATGAGCAGTTCTTC. Full variable domain (remainder filled in from reference TRBV2 and TRBJ2-1): EPEVTQTPSHQVTQMGQEVILRCVPISNHLYFYWYRQILGQKVEFLVSFYNNEISEKSEIFDDQFSVERPDGSNFTLKIRSTKLEDSAMYFCASSVTGRSYNEQFFGPGTRLTVL.

The chain couples TRBV30 to TRBJ1-4; D not certain. Germline assignment: CDR1 GTSNPN and CDR2 SVGIG (reference sequence). The CDR3 has 13 residues. V lost 2 bases and J lost 6, with 10 bases in between. The CDR3: CAWSTSPHEKLFF. DNA for the CDR3: TGTGCCTGGAGTACCAGCCCCCATGAAAAACTGTTTTTT.

The chain uses TRBV9 and TRBJ2-7; no firm D call. The DNA end is a closer match to TRBJ2-5, so the J assignment may be wrong. The CDR3 runs 15 residues. Germline lookup yields CDR1 SGDLS and CDR2 YYNGEE. The CDR3 loop is CASSPPGQTLETQYF. CDR3 coding DNA: TGTGCCAGCAGCCCCCCTGGTCAGACTCTAGAGACCCAGTACTTC.

V usage is TRBV3-1 and J usage is TRBJ1-2, with D uncertain. CDR1 and CDR2 (germline): LGHDT, YNNKEL (reference sequence). Between the trimmed V and J ends, which lost 1 base and 1 base, there was a span of 7 bases. This CDR3 comprises 14 residues. The CDR3 region is CASSQGNHNYGYTF. The CDR3 DNA reads TGTGCCAGCAGCCAAGGGAACCATAACTATGGCTACACCTTC. Together with reference TRBV3-1 and TRBJ1-2, the CDR3 gives the full variable domain: DTAVSQTPKYLVTQMGNDKSIKCEQNLGHDTMYWYKQDSKKFLKIMFSYNNKELIINETVPNRFSPKSPDKAHLNLHINSLELGDSAVYFCASSQGNHNYGYTFGSGTRLTVV.

The chain is built from TRBV24-1 and TRBJ1-2; no definite D call. In germline, CDR1 is KGHDR, CDR2 SFDVKD. There are 14 residues in the CDR3. V was clipped by 7 bases and J by 4 bases, with 15 bases between them. In DNA, the CDR3 is TGTGCCACCAGCCCGAAGGATCTCTCCTATGGCTACACCTTC. Its translation is CATSPKDLSYGYTF.

This CDR3 reads CSGRGGSPYNEQFF. CDR3 nucleotides: TGCAGCGGACGCGGGGGGTCGCCCTACAATGAGCAGTTCTTC. The chain is built from TRBV29-1 and TRBJ2-1; TRBD2 matches 8 bases. The germline V gene has CDR1 SQVTM and CDR2 ANQGSEA. The CDR3 extends over 14 amino acids. V shed 7 bases, J shed 2 bases, and the junction held 7 bases outside the gene matches.

This clonotype turned up a few times. This chain links TRBV24-1 with TRBJ2-5, with 9 bases matching TRBD1. Germline V gives CDR1 KGHDR, CDR2 SFDVKD. The CDR3 is made up of 17 amino acids. Trimming cost V 1 base and J 0 bases; bases outside gene matches: 5. The CDR3 sequence is CATSDFRTGDDQETQYF. Written as DNA, the CDR3 is TGTGCCACCAGTGATTTCCGGACAGGGGACGACCAAGAGACCCAGTACTTC.

This clonotype was found a few times. V usage is TRBV7-2 and J usage is TRBJ2-7, with D uncertain. Trimming took off 2 bases at V and 2 bases at J, with 13 bases between the two ends. Germline V gene data show CDR1 as SGHTA and CDR2 as FQGNSA. CDR3 length: 15 residues. The CDR3 loop is CASSLLDGSTYEQYF. Written as DNA, the CDR3 is TGTGCCAGCAGCTTACTGGACGGATCTACCTACGAGCAGTACTTC. Using reference TRBV7-2 and TRBJ2-7 for the parts outside the CDR3, the full variable domain is GAGVSQSPSNKVTEKGKDVELRCDPISGHTALYWYRQSLGQGLEFLIYFQGNSAPDKSGLPSDRFSAERTGGSVSTLTIQRTQQEDSAVYLCASSLLDGSTYEQYFGPGTRLTVT.

V and J are TRBV13 and TRBJ2-5; possibly TRBD1 or TRBD2 for D (6 bases each). Per germline, CDR1 PRHDT and CDR2 FYEKMQ (reference sequence). Between the trimmed V and J ends, which lost 2 bases and 2 bases, there was a span of 21 bases. The CDR3 is 18 amino acids. CDR3 coding DNA: TGTGCCAGCAGCTTATGGGGAACCCGGGGGCAGCGGCAAGAGACCCAGTACTTC. It codes for CASSLWGTRGQRQETQYF. The full variable domain, with the rest looked up from reference TRBV13 and TRBJ2-5, is AAGVIQSPRHLIKEKRETATLKCYPIPRHDTVYWYQQGPGQDPQFLISFYEKMQSDKGSIPDRFSAQQFSDYHSELNMSSLELGDSALYFCASSLWGTRGQRQETQYFGPGTRLLVL.

The chain has TRBV6-5 and TRBJ2-3; no clear D gene. The CDR3 loop spans 12 amino acids. In germline, CDR1 is MNHEY, CDR2 SVGAGI. The V gene lost 5 bases and the J gene lost 4 bases, with 7 bases spanning the gap. CDR3 coding DNA: TGTGCCAGCAGTGATCCGGCAGATACGCAGTATTTT. Translation gives CASSDPADTQYF.

V usage is TRBV6-6 and J usage is TRBJ2-7, with a possible D match to TRBD2 (5 bases). In germline, CDR1 is MNHNY, CDR2 SVGAGI (reference sequence). Trimming removed 6 bases from V and 5 bases from J, with 17 bases in between. The CDR3 consists of 14 residues. The CDR3 DNA sequence: TGTGCCAGCAGCGCCTACGGGAACGGGGACGAGCAGTACTTC. Amino acids: CASSAYGNGDEQYF.

The chain couples TRBV24-1 to TRBJ2-1; D is uncertain. CDR3 size: 11 residues. The V end was cut by 4 bases, the J end by 15 bases, with 12 bases between. Per germline, CDR1 KGHDR and CDR2 SFDVKD. This CDR3 reads CATSEMVGWFF. The CDR3 nucleotides are TGTGCCACCAGTGAAATGGTCGGGTGGTTCTTC.